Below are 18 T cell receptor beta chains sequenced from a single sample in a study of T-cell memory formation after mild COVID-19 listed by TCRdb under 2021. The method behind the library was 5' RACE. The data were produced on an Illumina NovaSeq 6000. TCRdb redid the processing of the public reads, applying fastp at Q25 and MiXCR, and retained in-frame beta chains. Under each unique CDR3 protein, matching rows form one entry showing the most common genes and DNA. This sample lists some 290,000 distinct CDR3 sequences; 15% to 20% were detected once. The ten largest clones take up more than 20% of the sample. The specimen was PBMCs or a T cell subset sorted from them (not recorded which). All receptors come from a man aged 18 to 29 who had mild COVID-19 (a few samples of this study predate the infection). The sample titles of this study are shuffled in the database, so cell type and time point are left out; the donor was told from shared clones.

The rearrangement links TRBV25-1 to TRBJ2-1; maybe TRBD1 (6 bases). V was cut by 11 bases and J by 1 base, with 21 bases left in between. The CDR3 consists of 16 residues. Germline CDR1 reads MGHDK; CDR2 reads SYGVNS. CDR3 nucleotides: TGTGCCGCTCAGGGGTGGAATCAGGTATCCTACAATGAGCAGTTCTTC. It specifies CAAQGWNQVSYNEQFF.

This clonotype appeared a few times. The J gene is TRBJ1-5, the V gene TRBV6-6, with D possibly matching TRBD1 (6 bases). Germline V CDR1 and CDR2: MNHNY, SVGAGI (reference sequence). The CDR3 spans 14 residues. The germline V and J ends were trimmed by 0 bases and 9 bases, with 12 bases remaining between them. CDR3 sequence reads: CASSYSDGTSPQHF. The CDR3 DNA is TGTGCCAGCAGTTACTCCGATGGGACATCGCCCCAGCATTTT.

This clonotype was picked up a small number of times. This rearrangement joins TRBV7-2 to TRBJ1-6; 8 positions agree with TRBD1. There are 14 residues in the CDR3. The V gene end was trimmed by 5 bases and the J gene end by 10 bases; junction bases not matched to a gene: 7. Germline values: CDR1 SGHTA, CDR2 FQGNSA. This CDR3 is CASSIRQGHSPLHF. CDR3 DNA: TGTGCCAGCAGCATTCGACAGGGGCACTCACCCCTCCACTTT. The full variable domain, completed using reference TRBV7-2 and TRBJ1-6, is GAGVSQSPSNKVTEKGKDVELRCDPISGHTALYWYRQSLGQGLEFLIYFQGNSAPDKSGLPSDRFSAERTGGSVSTLTIQRTQQEDSAVYLCASSIRQGHSPLHFGNGTRLTVT.

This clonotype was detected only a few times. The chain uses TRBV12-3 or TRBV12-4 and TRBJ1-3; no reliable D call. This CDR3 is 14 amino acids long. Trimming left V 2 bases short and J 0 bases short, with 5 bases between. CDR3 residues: CASSLNLSGNTIYF. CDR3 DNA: TGTGCCAGCAGTTTAAACCTCTCTGGAAACACCATATATTTT.

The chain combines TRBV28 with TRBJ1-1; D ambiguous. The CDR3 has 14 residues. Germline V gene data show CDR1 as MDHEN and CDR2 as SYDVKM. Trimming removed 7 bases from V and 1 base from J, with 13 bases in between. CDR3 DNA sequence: TGTGCCAGCATTACATACCAGCAGAACACTGAAGCTTTCTTT. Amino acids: CASITYQQNTEAFF.

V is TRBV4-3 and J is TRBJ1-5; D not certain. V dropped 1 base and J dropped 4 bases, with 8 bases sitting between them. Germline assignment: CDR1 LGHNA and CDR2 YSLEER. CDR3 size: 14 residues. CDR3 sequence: CASSQGPSNQPQHF. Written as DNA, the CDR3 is TGCGCCAGCAGCCAAGGTCCTTCAAATCAGCCCCAGCATTTT.

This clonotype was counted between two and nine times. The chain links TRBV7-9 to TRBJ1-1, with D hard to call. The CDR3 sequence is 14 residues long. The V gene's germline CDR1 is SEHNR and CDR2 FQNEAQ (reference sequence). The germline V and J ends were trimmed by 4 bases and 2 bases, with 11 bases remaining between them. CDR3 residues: CASSSQVLNTEAFF. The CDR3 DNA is TGTGCCAGCAGCTCCCAGGTCCTAAACACTGAAGCTTTCTTT.

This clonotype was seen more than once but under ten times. As DNA, the CDR3 is TGTGCCAGCAGCCACGCAGGGCAAGCGGGCACAGATACGCAGTATTTT. Its protein is CASSHAGQAGTDTQYF. The V gene is TRBV4-2, the J gene TRBJ2-3; TRBD1 or TRBD2 may be the D gene (5 bases each). The CDR3 contains 16 residues. Trimming took off 3 bases at V and 1 base at J, with 14 bases between the two ends. The germline CDR1 and CDR2 sequences are LGHNA and YNFKEQ.

CDR3 residues: CASRRGQETQYF. The CDR3 DNA reads as TGTGCCAGTCGGAGGGGTCAAGAGACCCAGTACTTC. The chain is built from TRBV7-2 and TRBJ2-5; a weak D match, TRBD2 (6 bases). Germline V gene lookup returns CDR1 SGHTA and CDR2 FQGNSA. The CDR3 runs 12 residues. The V gene lost 9 bases and the J gene lost 2 bases, with 10 bases spanning the gap.

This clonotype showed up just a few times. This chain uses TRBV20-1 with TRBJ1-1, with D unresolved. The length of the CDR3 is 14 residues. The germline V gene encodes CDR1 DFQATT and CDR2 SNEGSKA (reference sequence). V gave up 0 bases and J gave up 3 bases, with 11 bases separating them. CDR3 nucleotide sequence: TGCAGTGCTAGAGAGAGGGCCCCCTACACTGAAGCTTTCTTT. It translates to CSARERAPYTEAFF.

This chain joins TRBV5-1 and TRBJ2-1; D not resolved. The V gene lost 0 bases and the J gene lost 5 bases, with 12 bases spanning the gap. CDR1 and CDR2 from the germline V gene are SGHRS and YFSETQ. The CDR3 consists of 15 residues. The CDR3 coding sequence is TGCGCCAGCAGCTTGGGGGGTCGTGTGGACAATGAGCAGTTCTTC. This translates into CASSLGGRVDNEQFF. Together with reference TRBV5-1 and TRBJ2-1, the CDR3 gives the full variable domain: KAGVTQTPRYLIKTRGQQVTLSCSPISGHRSVSWYQQTPGQGLQFLFEYFSETQRNKGNFPGRFSGRQFSNSRSEMNVSTLELGDSALYLCASSLGGRVDNEQFFGPGTRLTVL.

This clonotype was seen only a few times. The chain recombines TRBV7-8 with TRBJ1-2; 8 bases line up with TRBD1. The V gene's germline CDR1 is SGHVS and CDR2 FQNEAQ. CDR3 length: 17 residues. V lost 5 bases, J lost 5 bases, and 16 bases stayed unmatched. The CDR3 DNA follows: TGTGCCAGCAGCCCCGCCGGAGCCAGGGGGCGGGCATATGGCTACACCTTC. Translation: CASSPAGARGRAYGYTF.

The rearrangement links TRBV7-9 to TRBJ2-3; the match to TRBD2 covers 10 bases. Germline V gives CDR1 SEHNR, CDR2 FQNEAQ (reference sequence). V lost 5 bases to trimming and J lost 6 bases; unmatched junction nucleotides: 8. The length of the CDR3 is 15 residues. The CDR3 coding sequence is TGTGCCAGCAGCCCCAGAGGACTAGCGGCTGATACGCAGTATTTT. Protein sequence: CASSPRGLAADTQYF.

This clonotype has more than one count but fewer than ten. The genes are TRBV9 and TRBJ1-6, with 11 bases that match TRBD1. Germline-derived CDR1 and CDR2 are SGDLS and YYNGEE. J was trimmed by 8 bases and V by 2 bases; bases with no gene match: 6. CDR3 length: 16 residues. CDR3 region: CASSVRTGGKDSPLHF. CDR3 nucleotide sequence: TGTGCCAGCAGCGTCCGGACAGGGGGCAAGGATTCACCCCTCCACTTT.

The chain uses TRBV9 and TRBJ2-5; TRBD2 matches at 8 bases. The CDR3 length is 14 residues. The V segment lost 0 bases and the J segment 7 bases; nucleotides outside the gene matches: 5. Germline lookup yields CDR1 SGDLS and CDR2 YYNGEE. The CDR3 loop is CASSVVSGEGTQYF. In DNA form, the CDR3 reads TGTGCCAGCAGCGTAGTTAGCGGGGAAGGGACCCAGTACTTC.

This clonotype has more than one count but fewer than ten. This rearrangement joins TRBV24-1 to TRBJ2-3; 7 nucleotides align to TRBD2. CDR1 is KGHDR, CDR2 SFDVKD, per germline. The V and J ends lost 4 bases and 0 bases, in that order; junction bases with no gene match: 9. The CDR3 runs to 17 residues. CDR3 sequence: CATSDPGGLSSTDTQYF. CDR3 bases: TGTGCCACCAGTGACCCGGGGGGACTATCTAGCACAGATACGCAGTATTTT.

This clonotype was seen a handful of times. DNA for the CDR3: TGTGCCTTCTACCCGGCTGGAAACACCATATATTTT. Its protein product is CAFYPAGNTIYF. The chain employs TRBV7-3 and TRBJ1-3, with unresolved D. CDR3 size: 12 residues. From germline, CDR1 is SGHTA and CDR2 FQGTGA. V was shortened by 11 bases and J by 2 bases, with 10 bases between the two germline ends.

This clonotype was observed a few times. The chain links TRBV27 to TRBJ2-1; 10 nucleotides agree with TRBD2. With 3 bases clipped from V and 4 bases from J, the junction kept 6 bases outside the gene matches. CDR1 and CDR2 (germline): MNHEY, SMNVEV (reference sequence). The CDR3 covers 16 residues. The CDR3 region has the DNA TGTGCCAGCAGTTTGTTAGCGGGGGGCCGGTACAATGAGCAGTTCTTC. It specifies CASSLLAGGRYNEQFF.